Below are 29 T cell receptor beta chains sequenced from a single sample in a study of blood T cell repertoires in COVID-19. TCRdb keeps only in-frame clones here, not all; method: immunoSEQ multiplex PCR. This table holds 300,000 to 500,000 clones, approximately 90% found once. Material: PBMCs or T cells enriched from blood (not recorded which). The source of these receptors is a woman aged 25 to 45 with acute COVID-19.

The table lists this clone with a count of one. The chain is built from TRBV5-6 and TRBJ2-1; the match to TRBD1 covers 7 bases. Germline loops: CDR1 SGHDT, CDR2 YYEEEE. After removal of 0 bases from V and 0 bases from J, the junction contained 3 bases not matched to a gene. The CDR3 is made up of 16 amino acids. CDR3 nucleotides: TGTGCCAGCAGCTTGGAAGGGACAGCCTCCTACAATGAGCAGTTCTTC. It specifies CASSLEGTASYNEQFF.

Concerning this clone itself: Additional DNA sequences in this sample encode the identical CDR3. V usage is TRBV7-2 and J usage is TRBJ1-5; D is ambiguous. The V end lost 2 bases, the J end lost 6 bases, and 8 bases lay between the germline ends. CDR1 and CDR2 from the germline V gene are SGHTA and FQGNSA. The CDR3 consists of 13 residues. The CDR3 DNA is TGTGCCAGCAGCTTAAGGGAGGTTCAGCCCCAGCATTTT. Protein product: CASSLREVQPQHF. The whole variable domain, remainder taken from reference TRBV7-2 and TRBJ1-5, is GAGVSQSPSNKVTEKGKDVELRCDPISGHTALYWYRQSLGQGLEFLIYFQGNSAPDKSGLPSDRFSAERTGGSVSTLTIQRTQQEDSAVYLCASSLREVQPQHFGDGTRLSIL.

V is TRBV29-1 and J is TRBJ1-5; possible D gene TRBD1, 6 bases. The germline V gene has CDR1 SQVTM and CDR2 ANQGSEA. The V end lost 3 bases, the J end lost 8 bases, and 14 bases lay between the germline ends. The CDR3 extends over 13 amino acids. Written as DNA, the CDR3 is TGCAGCGTTGAGCCCTCGCCAGGGGAGCCCCAGCATTTT. Translation gives CSVEPSPGEPQHF.

V and J are TRBV5-6 and TRBJ1-1, with D tentatively TRBD1 (6 bases). The CDR3 has 14 residues. From germline, CDR1 is SGHDT and CDR2 YYEEEE. V lost 4 bases and J 7 bases, leaving 17 bases between the germline ends. The CDR3 nucleotides read TGTGCCAGCAGCCGAACAGGGTCCCTCAATGAAGCTTTCTTT. Its translation: CASSRTGSLNEAFF.

The rearrangement joins TRBV3-1 (or the pseudogene TRBV3-2) to TRBJ2-1; 8 nucleotides align to TRBD1. Germline CDR1 and CDR2: LGHDT and YNNKEL (reference sequence). V dropped 0 bases and J dropped 3; count of bases not matched to a gene: 4. This CDR3 spans 16 amino acids. CDR3 nucleotide sequence: TGTGCCAGCAGCCAAGATAGTGGGACAGGCTACAATGAGCAGTTCTTC. This sequence encodes CASSQDSGTGYNEQFF.

V gene TRBV30 combines with J gene TRBJ1-3; D is uncertain. The CDR3 covers 14 residues. The ends were cut back, 2 bases at V and 5 bases at J, with 13 bases in the middle. Per the germline V gene, CDR1 is GTSNPN and CDR2 is SVGIG (reference sequence). The DNA of the CDR3 is TGTGCCTGGAGTACTCGGAGAGGCCGAAACACCATATATTTT. Translating gives CAWSTRRGRNTIYF.

V usage is TRBV10-3 and J usage is TRBJ2-7; 7 bases are shared with TRBD2. Per germline, CDR1 ENHRY and CDR2 SYGVKD. There are 14 residues in the CDR3. J lost 0 bases, V lost 7 bases, and 6 bases had no gene match. In DNA form, the CDR3 reads TGTGCCATCAAGGGGATAGCGGGCTCCTACGAGCAGTACTTC. Protein product: CAIKGIAGSYEQYF.

This sequence joins TRBV6-6 and TRBJ2-7; 9 positions match TRBD1. The CDR3 contains 15 residues. J gave up 7 bases and V 4 bases, and 11 bases lay outside the gene matches. Per the germline V gene, CDR1 is MNHNY and CDR2 is SVGAGI (reference sequence). The CDR3 region has the DNA TGTGCCAGCAGTTCCCCGGGACAGGGCACGAGGGAGCAGTACTTC. This codes for CASSSPGQGTREQYF.

CDR3 in DNA: TGTGCCAGCAGCCTCTATAGCGGGGGGGCCCAAGATACGCAGTATTTT. It translates to CASSLYSGGAQDTQYF. The chain couples TRBV13 to TRBJ2-3; TRBD2 matches at 11 bases. The germline CDR1 and CDR2 sequences are PRHDT and FYEKMQ (reference sequence). The CDR3 sequence is 16 residues long. V shed 5 bases and J 5 bases; nucleotides not matched to a gene: 9.

This clone was seen once. This sequence joins TRBV11-2 and TRBJ1-1; D unclear. The CDR3 is 18 amino acids. Germline V gene lookup returns CDR1 SGHAT and CDR2 FQNNGV. V was clipped by 0 bases and J by 1 base, with 18 bases between them. The chain's CDR3 is CASSLDLFGRLGNTEAFF. The CDR3 nucleotides are TGTGCCAGCAGCTTAGATCTCTTTGGCAGGCTCGGGAACACTGAAGCTTTCTTT.

The chain has TRBV9 and TRBJ2-7; D perhaps matches TRBD1 (5 bases). CDR1 SGDLS and CDR2 YYNGEE come from the germline V gene. The V and J ends lost 0 bases and 2 bases respectively, with 12 bases between them. This CDR3 has 15 residues. CDR3 DNA sequence: TGTGCCAGCAGCGTAGCTTCCCAGGGCCCCTACGAGCAGTACTTC. Its translation: CASSVASQGPYEQYF.

V and J are TRBV12-3 or TRBV12-4 and TRBJ1-6; a possible D gene is TRBD1 (5 bases). The CDR3 spans 13 residues. The germline V and J ends were trimmed by 3 bases and 6 bases, with 6 bases remaining between them. The CDR3 reads CASSLQGNSPLHF. In nucleotides, the CDR3 is TGTGCCAGCAGTTTGCAGGGTAATTCACCCCTCCACTTT.

The J gene is TRBJ1-2, the V gene TRBV28, with 7 nucleotides matching TRBD1. The ends lost 4 bases at V and 5 bases at J; junction bases unmatched: 1. The CDR3 is 12 amino acids. The germline gives CDR1 MDHEN, CDR2 SYDVKM. The CDR3 sequence: CASSSQGYGYTF. DNA for the CDR3: TGTGCCAGCAGTTCACAGGGGTATGGCTACACCTTC.

V and J are TRBV27 and TRBJ1-6; a weak D match, TRBD1 (6 bases). The CDR3 is 17 amino acids. Germline V CDR1 and CDR2: MNHEY, SMNVEV (reference sequence). Trimming pared 3 bases from V and 5 bases from J, leaving 17 bases between. DNA for the CDR3: TGTGCCAGCAGTTTCGAGCGCCTCAGGGGTAATAATTCACCCCTCCACTTT. Translated: CASSFERLRGNNSPLHF.

V is TRBV15 and J is TRBJ2-7, with 10 bases lining up with TRBD1. Germline loops: CDR1 LNHNV, CDR2 YYDKDF (reference sequence). CDR3 length equals 16 residues. Unmatched junction bases numbered 8, after V lost 1 base and J lost 5 bases. CDR3 region: CATSRVTGQGVHEQYF. CDR3 DNA sequence: TGTGCCACCAGCAGAGTGACAGGACAGGGGGTCCACGAGCAGTACTTC.

The rearrangement joins TRBV3-1 (or the pseudogene TRBV3-2) to TRBJ2-1; maybe TRBD1 (6 bases). The length of the CDR3 is 17 residues. Germline V CDR1 and CDR2: LGHDT, YNNKEL (reference sequence). The V and J ends lost 4 bases and 0 bases respectively, with 16 bases between them. In DNA form, the CDR3 reads TGTGCCAGCAGCCCAGTGGGGGCCCTGAGCTCCTACAATGAGCAGTTCTTC. As protein: CASSPVGALSSYNEQFF.

This clone was found a few times. The V call is TRBV2, the J call TRBJ2-3; 11 bases fit TRBD2. This CDR3 comprises 16 residues. The junction had 5 bases not matched to a gene; V was cut back by 3 bases and J by 3 bases. Germline CDR1 reads SNHLY; CDR2 reads FYNNEI. The CDR3 DNA is TGTGCCAGCAGTGATCAGAGGACTAGCGGGACAGATACGCAGTATTTT. Its translation: CASSDQRTSGTDTQYF.

J is TRBJ1-2 and V is TRBV5-1; 10 positions agree with TRBD1. CDR3 size: 17 residues. Germline values: CDR1 SGHRS, CDR2 YFSETQ. With V trimmed by 4 bases and J by 4 bases, 13 bases remained unmatched. The CDR3: CASSTDLTGGTIYGYTF. The CDR3 coding sequence is TGCGCCAGCAGCACTGATCTGACAGGGGGCACAATCTATGGCTACACCTTC.

The rearrangement links TRBV9 to TRBJ2-2; D is unclear. The CDR3 spans 12 residues. The V gene lost 5 bases and the J gene lost 3 bases, with 5 bases spanning the gap. From germline, CDR1 is SGDLS and CDR2 YYNGEE. This chain's CDR3 is CASRNYTGELFF. The CDR3 DNA is TGTGCCAGCAGAAACTACACCGGGGAGCTGTTTTTT.

The V call is TRBV30, the J call TRBJ1-2; TRBD1 is a possible D gene (6 bases). V lost 3 bases and J lost 5, with 16 bases in between. The CDR3 runs 14 residues. Germline V CDR1 and CDR2: GTSNPN, SVGIG (reference sequence). The CDR3 coding sequence is TGTGCCTGGAGGGGCCAGGACAGAATGTATGGCTACACCTTC. Protein product: CAWRGQDRMYGYTF.

The rearrangement links TRBV6-5 to TRBJ2-7, with TRBD2 as a possible D gene (6 bases). Germline CDR1 and CDR2: MNHEY and SVGAGI. The CDR3 has 14 residues. Trimming pared 4 bases from V and 3 bases from J, leaving 13 bases between. The CDR3 is CASSSPGSDYEQYF. The CDR3 DNA sequence: TGTGCCAGCAGTTCCCCCGGGAGTGACTACGAGCAGTACTTC.

This chain connects TRBV7-2 to TRBJ2-7, with a tentative D call TRBD1 (6 bases). V was cut by 4 bases and J by 2 bases, with 12 bases left in between. Germline V gives CDR1 SGHTA, CDR2 FQGNSA. The CDR3 covers 14 residues. CDR3 bases: TGTGCCAGCAGCTCAGGGGTCGGGGCCTACGAGCAGTACTTC. Its protein is CASSSGVGAYEQYF.

The chain employs TRBV6-4 and TRBJ2-2; TRBD2 aligns across 7 bases. Germline CDR1 reads MRHNA; CDR2 reads SNTAGT. The CDR3 sequence is 21 residues long. J gave up 4 bases and V 2 bases, and 22 bases lay outside the gene matches. The CDR3 sequence is CASSDPSQGGNTGQLTGELFF. The CDR3 DNA reads as TGTGCCAGCAGTGACCCAAGCCAGGGAGGGAACACCGGTCAACTCACCGGGGAGCTGTTTTTT.

V and J are TRBV3-1 (or the pseudogene TRBV3-2) and TRBJ1-5, with D uncertain. CDR3 length equals 13 residues. Germline CDR1 LGHDT, CDR2 YNNKEL (reference sequence). Trimming removed 0 bases from V and 8 bases from J, with 8 bases in between. The CDR3 DNA reads TGTGCCAGCAGCCAAGAATTTCGGGAGCCCCAGCATTTT. Amino acids: CASSQEFREPQHF.

The rearrangement links TRBV9 to TRBJ2-7; 8 nucleotides agree with TRBD2. The germline CDR1 and CDR2 sequences are SGDLS and YYNGEE. Trimming took 4 bases from V and 1 from J; bases not matched to a gene: 7. This CDR3 is built from 15 residues. This CDR3 is CASSLDGGVSYEQYF. DNA for the CDR3: TGTGCCAGCAGCCTTGACGGGGGGGTTTCCTACGAGCAGTACTTC.

The rearrangement joins TRBV5-8 to TRBJ1-6, with no clear D. V was shortened by 3 bases and J by 3 bases, with 10 bases between the two germline ends. In germline, CDR1 is SGHTS, CDR2 YDEGEE. The CDR3 has 15 residues. The CDR3 here is CASSSYSYYNSPLHF. In DNA form, the CDR3 reads TGTGCCAGCAGCTCCTACAGTTACTATAATTCACCCCTCCACTTT.

The V gene is TRBV29-1, the J gene TRBJ2-7, with 8 bases fitting TRBD1. The junction had 6 bases not matched to a gene; V was cut back by 8 bases and J by 0 bases. Per the germline V gene, CDR1 is SQVTM and CDR2 is ANQGSEA. The CDR3 loop spans 13 amino acids. In DNA, the CDR3 is TGCAGCACGCGGACAGGGTCCTCCTACGAGCAGTACTTC. Translated, it gives CSTRTGSSYEQYF.

This clone has a single count. This rearrangement joins TRBV7-9 to TRBJ1-1; D is possibly TRBD1 (5 bases). CDR1 and CDR2 (germline): SEHNR, FQNEAQ (reference sequence). V lost 5 bases to trimming and J lost 1 base, with 11 bases between them. This CDR3 spans 14 amino acids. As DNA, the CDR3 is TGTGCCAGCAGCCCCAGGGCCGAGAACACTGAAGCTTTCTTT. It encodes CASSPRAENTEAFF.

The chain joins TRBV7-9 to TRBJ2-1; no firm D call. Trimming cost V 1 base and J 2 bases, with 18 bases left between them. The CDR3 totals 18 residues. Germline CDR1 SEHNR, CDR2 FQNEAQ (reference sequence). The CDR3 is CASSLDESELSPYNEQFF. CDR3 sequence (DNA): TGTGCCAGCAGCTTAGATGAGTCGGAACTATCACCCTACAATGAGCAGTTCTTC.